This T cell receptor beta chain was recovered during a study of post-analysis software for immune sequencing data. The CDR3 length is 13 residues. V was clipped by 5 bases and J by 13 bases, with 18 bases between them. Germline CDR1 LGHDT, CDR2 YNNKEL (reference sequence). Every TCR beta cDNA library bore unique molecular identifiers. Between roughly 1 and 10 million T cells gave rise to 500,000 to 650,000 cDNA molecules. TCRdb reprocessed the PCR reads with MiXCR, giving one entry per CDR3 protein. In the table there are 180,000 or so distinct CDR3 sequences, 29% of which are singletons. General study points: Patients showed TRBV5-6, TRBV5-1 and TRBV20-1 among roughly 5 TRBV segments more frequent than in controls.

Comment on this clonotype: What it binds is not known.

Specimen: blood. The receptor's source is a girl aged 2-17 years with multiple sclerosis. This chain joins TRBV3-1 and TRBJ2-4; D is perhaps TRBD2 (5 bases). The DNA of the CDR3 is TGTGCCAGCAGCTCAGACGCGGTTTGGGAGCAGTACTTC. This encodes CASSSDAVWEQYF.